Given below is one T cell receptor (beta chain) in context. This entry comes from a study of PD-1 blockade in classical Hodgkin lymphoma. Assay used: immunoSEQ multiplex PCR; TCRdb lists only in-frame clones, some missing. The sample has almost 95,000 clones, 83% seen once. Time point here: cycle 4 day 1 (C4D1), after six to seven weeks of nivolumab. Each patient relapsed following autologous stem cell transplantation, and prior brentuximab vedotin exposure differed. Patients had relapsed/refractory classical Hodgkin lymphoma with complete response, partial response or progressive disease as best response. The V gene lost 5 bases and the J gene lost 6 bases, with 23 bases spanning the gap. Germline V lookup: CDR1 MNHEY, CDR2 SMNVEV (reference sequence). This CDR3 is 16 amino acids long.

The specimen comprised peripheral blood mononuclear cells (PBMCs), sampled before the fourth cycle of nivolumab. This TCR came from a human donor with classical Hodgkin lymphoma. This chain uses TRBV27 with TRBJ2-7; D tentatively reads TRBD1 or TRBD2 (5 bases each). The CDR3 is CASSLGAAVGDREQYF. CDR3 bases: TGTGCCAGCAGTCTCGGCGCAGCCGTGGGGGACCGCGAGCAGTACTTC.